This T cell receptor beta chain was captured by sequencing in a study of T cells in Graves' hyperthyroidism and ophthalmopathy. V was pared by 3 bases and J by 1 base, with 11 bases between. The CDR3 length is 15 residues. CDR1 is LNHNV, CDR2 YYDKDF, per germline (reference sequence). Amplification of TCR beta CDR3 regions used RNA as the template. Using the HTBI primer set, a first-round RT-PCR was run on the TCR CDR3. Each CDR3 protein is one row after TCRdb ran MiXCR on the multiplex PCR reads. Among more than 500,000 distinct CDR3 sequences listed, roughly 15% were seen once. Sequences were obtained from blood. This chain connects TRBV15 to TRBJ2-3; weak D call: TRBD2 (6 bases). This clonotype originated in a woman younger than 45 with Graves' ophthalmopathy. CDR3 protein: CATSRRDRGTDTQYF. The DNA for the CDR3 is TGTGCCACCAGCAGGCGGGACCGTGGCACAGATACGCAGTATTTT.